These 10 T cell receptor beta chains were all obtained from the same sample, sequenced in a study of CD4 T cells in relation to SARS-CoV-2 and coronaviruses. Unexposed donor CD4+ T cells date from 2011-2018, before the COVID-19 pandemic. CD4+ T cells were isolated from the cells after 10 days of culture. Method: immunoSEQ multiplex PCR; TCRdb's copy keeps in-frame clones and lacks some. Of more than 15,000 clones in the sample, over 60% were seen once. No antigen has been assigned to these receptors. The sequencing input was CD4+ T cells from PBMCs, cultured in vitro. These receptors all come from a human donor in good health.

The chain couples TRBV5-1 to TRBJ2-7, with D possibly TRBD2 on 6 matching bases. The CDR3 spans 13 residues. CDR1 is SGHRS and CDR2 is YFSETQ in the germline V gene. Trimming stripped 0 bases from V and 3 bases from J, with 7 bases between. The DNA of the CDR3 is TGCGCCAGCAGCTTGGGGGGAGGCTACGAGCAGTACTTC. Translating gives CASSLGGGYEQYF.

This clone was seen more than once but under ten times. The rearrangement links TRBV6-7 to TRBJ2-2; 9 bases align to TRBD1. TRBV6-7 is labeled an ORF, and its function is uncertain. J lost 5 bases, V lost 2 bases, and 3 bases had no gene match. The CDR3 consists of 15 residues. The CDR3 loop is CASSYRTGETGELFF. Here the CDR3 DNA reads TGTGCCAGCAGTTACCGGACAGGGGAAACCGGGGAGCTGTTTTTT.

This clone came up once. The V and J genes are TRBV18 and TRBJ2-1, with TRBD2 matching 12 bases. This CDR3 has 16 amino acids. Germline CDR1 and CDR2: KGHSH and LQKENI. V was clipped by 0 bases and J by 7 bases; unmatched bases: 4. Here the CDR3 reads CASSPPGLAGRNEQFF. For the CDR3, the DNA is TGTGCCAGCTCACCACCGGGACTAGCGGGCAGGAATGAGCAGTTCTTC.

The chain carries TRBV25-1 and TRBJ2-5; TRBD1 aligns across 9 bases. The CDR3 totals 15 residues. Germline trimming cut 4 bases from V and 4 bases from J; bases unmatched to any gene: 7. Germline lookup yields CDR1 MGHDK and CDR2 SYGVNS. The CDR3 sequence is CASSVGQGSGETQYF. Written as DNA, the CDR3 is TGTGCCAGCAGTGTAGGACAGGGGTCGGGAGAGACCCAGTACTTC.

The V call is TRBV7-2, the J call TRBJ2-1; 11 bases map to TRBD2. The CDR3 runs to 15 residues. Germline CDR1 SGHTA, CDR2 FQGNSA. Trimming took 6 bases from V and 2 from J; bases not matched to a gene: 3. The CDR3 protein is CASRETSGTYNEQFF. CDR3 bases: TGTGCCAGCAGGGAGACTAGCGGGACCTACAATGAGCAGTTCTTC. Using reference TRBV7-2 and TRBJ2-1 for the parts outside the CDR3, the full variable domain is GAGVSQSPSNKVTEKGKDVELRCDPISGHTALYWYRQSLGQGLEFLIYFQGNSAPDKSGLPSDRFSAERTGGSVSTLTIQRTQQEDSAVYLCASRETSGTYNEQFFGPGTRLTVL.

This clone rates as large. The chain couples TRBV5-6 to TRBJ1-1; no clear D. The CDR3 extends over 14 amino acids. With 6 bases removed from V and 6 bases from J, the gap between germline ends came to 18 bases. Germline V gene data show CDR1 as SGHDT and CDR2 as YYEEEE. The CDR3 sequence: CASTRRGGYPEAFF. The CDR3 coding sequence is TGTGCCAGCACCAGGCGAGGCGGATACCCTGAAGCTTTCTTT.

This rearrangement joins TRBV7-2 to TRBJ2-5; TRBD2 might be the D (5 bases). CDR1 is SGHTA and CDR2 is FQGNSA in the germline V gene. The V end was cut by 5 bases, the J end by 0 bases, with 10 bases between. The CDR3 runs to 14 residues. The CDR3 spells CASSDGVNQETQYF. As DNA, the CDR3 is TGTGCCAGCAGCGACGGGGTAAACCAAGAGACCCAGTACTTC.

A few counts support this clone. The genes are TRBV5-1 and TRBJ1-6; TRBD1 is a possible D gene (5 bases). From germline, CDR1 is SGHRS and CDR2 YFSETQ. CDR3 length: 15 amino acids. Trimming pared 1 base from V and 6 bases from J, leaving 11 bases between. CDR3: CASSLQGEGNSPLHF. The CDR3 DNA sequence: TGCGCCAGCAGCTTGCAAGGGGAGGGTAATTCACCCCTCCACTTT.

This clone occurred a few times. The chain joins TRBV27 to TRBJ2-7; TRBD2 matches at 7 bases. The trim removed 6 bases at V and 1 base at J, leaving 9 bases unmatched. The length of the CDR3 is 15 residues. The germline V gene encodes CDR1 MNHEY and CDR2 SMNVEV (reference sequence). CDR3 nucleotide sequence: TGTGCCAGCAGCTCGCCGGGACTACTATCCTACGAGCAGTACTTC. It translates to CASSSPGLLSYEQYF.

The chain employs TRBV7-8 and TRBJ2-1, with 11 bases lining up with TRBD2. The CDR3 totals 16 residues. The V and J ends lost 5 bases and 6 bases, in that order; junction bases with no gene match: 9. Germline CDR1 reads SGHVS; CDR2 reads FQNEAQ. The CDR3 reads CASSPHLAGGPNEQFF. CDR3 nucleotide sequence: TGTGCCAGCAGCCCCCATCTAGCGGGAGGCCCCAATGAGCAGTTCTTC.